This TCR beta chain was sequenced for a study of PD-1 blockade in classical Hodgkin lymphoma. General study findings and limits: Researchers reported that CD4+ TCR diversity, though not CD8+, rose significantly by C4D1.

With respect to this clone: Its matching antigen is unknown.

The table came from immunoSEQ multiplex PCR; TCRdb's copy has only in-frame clones and leaves some out. The sample records about 58,000 clones, approximately 90% being singletons. The V gene's germline CDR1 is LNHDA and CDR2 SQIVND (reference sequence). The ends lost 6 bases at V and 6 bases at J; junction bases unmatched: 5. The CDR3 has 14 residues. In every patient, relapse followed autologous stem cell transplantation, while exposure to brentuximab vedotin differed. Reported best responses ranged across complete response, partial response or progressive disease. Specimen: peripheral blood mononuclear cells (PBMCs), collected before the second cycle of nivolumab. This clonotype was obtained from a human donor with classical Hodgkin lymphoma. The V call is TRBV19, the J call TRBJ1-6; 7 bases match TRBD1. The CDR3 DNA reads as TGTGCCAGTAGCCACCAGGGGGTTAATTCACCCCTCCACTTT. Its protein is CASSHQGVNSPLHF.